Listed below are T cell receptor beta chains from one sample, sequenced in a study of blood T cell repertoires in COVID-19. Generated by immunoSEQ multiplex PCR, the TCRdb table keeps only in-frame clones and is missing some. The data show around 500,000 clones, more than 75% seen once. Material: PBMCs or T cells enriched from blood (not recorded which). These TCRs come from a woman aged 40 to 50 who had recovered from COVID-19. CDR3s include the opening cysteine and the closing phenylalanine or tryptophan. A D gene is named only where the DNA matches it firmly. Clone size is shown for a subset of rows, as once, few, many or a class of expanded clone.

CDR3nt,CDR3aa,j_gene,abundance,v_gene,d_gene
TGTGCCAGCAGCAGCGGCTATAGCACCGGGGAGCTGTTTTTT,CASSSGYSTGELFF,TRBJ2-2,-,TRBV3-1/TRBV3-2,-
TGTGCCAGCACCCTCAATAGCGGGAGTAGTGAGCAGTTCTTC,CASTLNSGSSEQFF,TRBJ2-1,-,TRBV7-2,TRBD2
TGTGCCACCAGTGATTCCACAGGGGACAGGGTCACTGAAGCTTTCTTT,CATSDSTGDRVTEAFF,TRBJ1-1,few,TRBV24-1,TRBD1
TGTGCCACCAGTGATGAGGGACAGGGGGGGGGAAATGAGCAGTTCTTC,CATSDEGQGGGNEQFF,TRBJ2-1,-,TRBV24-1,TRBD1
TGTGCCAGTACCTCTCCCTACACAGATACGCAGTATTTT,CASTSPYTDTQYF,TRBJ2-3,-,TRBV19,-
TGCGCCAGCGGAGATGACAGGGGCTATGGCTACACCTTC,CASGDDRGYGYTF,TRBJ1-2,-,TRBV5-1,TRBD1
TGTGCCAGCAGCTTTAGGACTAGGATAGAGACCCAGTACTTC,CASSFRTRIETQYF,TRBJ2-5,-,TRBV7-8,TRBD2
TGTGCCACCAGTGATTTTCTAGCGGGAGGATCGATGGACACCGGGGAGCTGTTTTTT,CATSDFLAGGSMDTGELFF,TRBJ2-2,once,TRBV24-1,TRBD2
TGTGCCAGCAGCCATCTCGGGACACCCCTCGAGCAGTACTTC,CASSHLGTPLEQYF,TRBJ2-7,-,TRBV14,-
TGTGCCATCAGCCGGGGGACAGGGAGCTCTGGAAACACCATATATTTT,CAISRGTGSSGNTIYF,TRBJ1-3,-,TRBV10-3,TRBD1
TGTGCCACCAGTGATCCCGGGTCTGAAGCTTTCTTT,CATSDPGSEAFF,TRBJ1-1,-,TRBV24-1,-
TGTGCCAGCTCACCCGGACTAGCGAAGACTTCCAAAAACATTCAGTACTTC,CASSPGLAKTSKNIQYF,TRBJ2-4,-,TRBV18,TRBD2
TGCGCCAGCAGCCAAGAAACAACGAACACTGAAGCTTTCTTT,CASSQETTNTEAFF,TRBJ1-1,-,TRBV4-3,-
TGTGCCAGTAGTATTCAGGGCGACTCCTACGAGCAGTACTTC,CASSIQGDSYEQYF,TRBJ2-7,-,TRBV19,-
TGTGCCTGGAGCCCCGGGGGGGCGGTTGGCTACACCTTC,CAWSPGGAVGYTF,TRBJ1-2,-,TRBV30,-
TGTGCCAGTGGGGGCGCAGCGGGGGGCAGACAGCCCCAGCATTTT,CASGGAAGGRQPQHF,TRBJ1-5,-,TRBV19,-
TGCGCCAGCAGCGTGGGGGCTAGCCGCTACAATGAGCAGTTCTTC,CASSVGASRYNEQFF,TRBJ2-1,-,TRBV5-1,-
TGTGCCATCAGCCTACAGGGGATCTATGGCTACACCTTC,CAISLQGIYGYTF,TRBJ1-2,-,TRBV10-3,TRBD1
TGCGCCAGCAGCCAAGAGGCGCGTGGCGGCGCCCAGACCCAGTACTTC,CASSQEARGGAQTQYF,TRBJ2-5,-,TRBV4-3,-
TGTGCCAGCTCCGGGACAGGAAGTGGCTACACCTTC,CASSGTGSGYTF,TRBJ1-2,once,TRBV7-2,TRBD1
TGTGCCAGCAGTGTATCGGACAGGGGGAAGTTTGCTGGAAACACCATATATTTT,CASSVSDRGKFAGNTIYF,TRBJ1-3,-,TRBV2,TRBD1
TGTGCCAGCAGACATACAGGGGGCGGCACTGAAGCTTTCTTT,CASRHTGGGTEAFF,TRBJ1-1,-,TRBV27,TRBD1
TGTGCCAGCAGCTTAGACACCGGCTACACCTTC,CASSLDTGYTF,TRBJ1-2,-,TRBV13,-
TGTGCCAGCTCACCCTCGGGACAGGGGGCGAACTATGGCTACACCTTC,CASSPSGQGANYGYTF,TRBJ1-2,-,TRBV18,TRBD1
TGTGCCAGCAGCCAAGGGCAGGCGCGTGAAGCTTTCTTT,CASSQGQAREAFF,TRBJ1-1,few,TRBV3-1/TRBV3-2,-
TGTGCCAGCAGCCCCCCCGGTCTCCAAGAGACCCAGTACTTC,CASSPPGLQETQYF,TRBJ2-5,-,TRBV11-2,-
TGTGCCAGTAAAATAGCGGGAGGAATTGATGAGCAGTTCTTC,CASKIAGGIDEQFF,TRBJ2-1,-,TRBV7-9,TRBD2
TGTGCCAGCAGTGAACCAGACACGACTGAAGCTTTCTTT,CASSEPDTTEAFF,TRBJ1-1,-,TRBV2,-
TGTGCCAGCAGTCCCGGAGATAGATACACTGAAGCTTTCTTT,CASSPGDRYTEAFF,TRBJ1-1,-,TRBV28,-
TGTGCCAGCCAGGCAACTAGCACAGATACGCAGTATTTT,CASQATSTDTQYF,TRBJ2-3,once,TRBV11-3,-
TGTGCCAGCAGTTACTCGGGAGAACCGGGGGAGCTGTTTTTT,CASSYSGEPGELFF,TRBJ2-2,few,TRBV6-5,-